The T cell receptor beta chain described here comes from a study of CD8 T cells in ankylosing spondylitis. Broader study findings: In reactive arthritis synovial fluid and blood, some motif variants had been reported before.

V was pared by 1 base and J by 13 bases, with 11 bases between. The CDR3 sequence is 12 residues long. One entry per CDR3 protein, called by TCRdb with MiXCR from the 5' RACE reads. Found here are 85,000 to 100,000 distinct CDR3 sequences, roughly 8.7% of them singletons; the top ten hold 9.5% to 10%. In the case of this clonotype: Its antigen is unknown.

The clonotype was recovered from a male donor with ankylosing spondylitis or in good health (not recorded which). This chain links TRBV12-3 or TRBV12-4 with TRBJ2-1; tentatively, D is TRBD2 (6 bases). Sequenced input: blood, either unsorted or a sorted T cell fraction (not recorded which). CDR3 in amino acids: CASSLELGGQFF. The CDR3 coding sequence is TGTGCCAGCAGTTTAGAACTGGGGGGACAGTTCTTC.